A single sample is the source of the 30 T cell receptor beta chains below, sequenced in a study of control samples from healthy donors and cancer patients. The table came from immunoSEQ multiplex PCR; TCRdb's copy has only in-frame clones and leaves some out. The sample holds some 28,000 clones, about 86% seen once. The sequenced sample was PBMCs. Every receptor here comes from a woman between 40 and 55 years old with lung cancer.

J is TRBJ2-5 and V is TRBV7-9; the D gene is possibly TRBD2 (5 bases). Germline-derived CDR1 and CDR2 are SEHNR and FQNEAQ (reference sequence). This CDR3 is 16 amino acids long. The V end lost 1 base, the J end lost 4 bases, and 16 bases lay between the germline ends. The CDR3 reads CASSLGSSASPETQYF. The CDR3 DNA follows: TGTGCCAGCAGCTTAGGTTCTTCGGCTAGCCCAGAGACCCAGTACTTC.

The gene calls are TRBV10-3 and TRBJ1-2; 7 bases agree with TRBD1. The CDR3 spans 12 residues. Looked up from germline, CDR1 is ENHRY and CDR2 is SYGVKD. Trimming took 8 bases from V and 5 from J; bases not matched to a gene: 5. This CDR3 reads CAILRQGYGYTF. CDR3 in DNA: TGTGCCATCTTAAGACAGGGTTATGGCTACACCTTC.

The chain recombines TRBV24-1 with TRBJ2-2, with 8 positions matching TRBD1. V lost 4 bases and J lost 7; bases outside the gene matches: 7. CDR3 size: 15 residues. The V gene's germline CDR1 is KGHDR and CDR2 SFDVKD. CDR3 nucleotides: TGTGCCACCAGTGAAGACAGGGGATCCGGCGGGGAGCTGTTTTTT. Translation: CATSEDRGSGGELFF.

The CDR3 sequence: CASSVGMGLTDLANYGYTF. CDR3 in DNA: TGTGCCAGCAGCGTAGGAATGGGGTTAACAGATTTAGCTAACTATGGCTACACCTTC. The genes are TRBV9 and TRBJ1-2; D is undetermined. Germline assignment: CDR1 SGDLS and CDR2 YYNGEE. This CDR3 has 19 amino acids. Trimming took 0 bases from V and 0 from J, leaving 21 bases between them.

The V call is TRBV5-6, the J call TRBJ1-1; possible D gene TRBD1, 6 bases. The V gene's germline CDR1 is SGHDT and CDR2 YYEEEE. The CDR3 consists of 18 residues. Trimming took off 0 bases at V and 1 base at J, with 19 bases between the two ends. For the CDR3, the DNA is TGTGCCAGCAGCTTGGCCGAGAGCAGGGGCTTTTGGAACACTGAAGCTTTCTTT. Protein sequence: CASSLAESRGFWNTEAFF.

This chain joins TRBV2 and TRBJ2-3, with D possibly matching TRBD1 (5 bases). The germline CDR1 and CDR2 sequences are SNHLY and FYNNEI. V was clipped by 10 bases and J by 2 bases, with 13 bases between them. This CDR3 is 13 amino acids long. CDR3: CATNKGPTDTQYF. The CDR3 coding sequence is TGTGCCACGAACAAGGGGCCCACAGATACGCAGTATTTT.

The chain links TRBV4-3 to TRBJ2-3, with 7 bases fitting TRBD2. The CDR3 is 15 residues long. V lost 5 bases, J lost 6 bases, and 11 bases stayed unmatched. CDR1 is LGHNA, CDR2 YSLEER, per germline. CDR3 sequence (DNA): TGCGCCAGCAGCGGGCATGGACTAGAGGCTGATACGCAGTATTTT. It translates to CASSGHGLEADTQYF.

This clone occurred a few times. The V gene is TRBV5-1, the J gene TRBJ1-1; TRBD1 is a possible D gene (5 bases). The ends were cut back, 0 bases at V and 0 bases at J, with 12 bases in the middle. The CDR3 covers 16 residues. The V gene's germline CDR1 is SGHRS and CDR2 YFSETQ. CDR3 region: CASSLGGGALNTEAFF. The CDR3 DNA reads TGCGCCAGCAGCTTGGGGGGCGGGGCTTTGAACACTGAAGCTTTCTTT.

The rearrangement uses TRBV13 and TRBJ2-3, with 8 bases fitting TRBD1. The CDR3 spans 16 residues. CDR1 is PRHDT, CDR2 FYEKMQ, per germline (reference sequence). Unmatched junction bases numbered 11, after V lost 5 bases and J lost 4 bases. The CDR3 reads CASSPRQGALADTQYF. CDR3 DNA sequence: TGTGCCAGCAGCCCAAGGCAGGGGGCGCTTGCAGATACGCAGTATTTT. The full variable domain, in which reference TRBV13 and TRBJ2-3 provide the parts outside the CDR3, is AAGVIQSPRHLIKEKRETATLKCYPIPRHDTVYWYQQGPGQDPQFLISFYEKMQSDKGSIPDRFSAQQFSDYHSELNMSSLELGDSALYFCASSPRQGALADTQYFGPGTRLTVL.

The chain joins TRBV2 to TRBJ1-1, with 8 bases identical to TRBD1. V was clipped by 3 bases and J by 1 base; unmatched bases: 4. CDR1 is SNHLY and CDR2 is FYNNEI in the germline V gene. This CDR3 contains 15 residues. CDR3 DNA: TGTGCCAGCAGTGACCCAGGGGGCGCGAACACTGAAGCTTTCTTT. It codes for CASSDPGGANTEAFF. Full variable domain (outside the CDR3, taken from reference TRBV2 and TRBJ1-1): EPEVTQTPSHQVTQMGQEVILRCVPISNHLYFYWYRQILGQKVEFLVSFYNNEISEKSEIFDDQFSVERPDGSNFTLKIRSTKLEDSAMYFCASSDPGGANTEAFFGQGTRLTVV.

The CDR3 coding sequence is TGTGCCAGCAGCACGGAGCCGGTTTACAATGAGCAGTTCTTC. This translates into CASSTEPVYNEQFF. This chain links TRBV7-2 with TRBJ2-1, with unresolved D. V lost 5 bases and J lost 4, with 12 bases in between. CDR3 length equals 14 residues. Per germline, CDR1 SGHTA and CDR2 FQGNSA. Full variable domain (rest looked up from reference TRBV7-2 and TRBJ2-1): GAGVSQSPSNKVTEKGKDVELRCDPISGHTALYWYRQSLGQGLEFLIYFQGNSAPDKSGLPSDRFSAERTGGSVSTLTIQRTQQEDSAVYLCASSTEPVYNEQFFGPGTRLTVL.

The rearrangement joins TRBV18 to TRBJ1-2, with a tentative D call TRBD1 (6 bases). Trimming took off 8 bases at V and 8 bases at J, with 24 bases between the two ends. Per the germline V gene, CDR1 is KGHSH and CDR2 is LQKENI. This CDR3 has 15 residues. The CDR3 DNA sequence: TGTGCCAGCACAGAGGCCGGGGGCGCGAAGATGGGCTACACCTTC. This codes for CASTEAGGAKMGYTF.

The V call is TRBV3-1 (or the pseudogene TRBV3-2), the J call TRBJ1-1; D gene ambiguous. V lost 1 base and J 2 bases, leaving 11 bases between the germline ends. The length of the CDR3 is 15 residues. Germline V lookup: CDR1 LGHDT, CDR2 YNNKEL (reference sequence). As DNA, the CDR3 is TGTGCCAGCAGCCAAGGTTTCTCCAGAAACACTGAAGCTTTCTTT. Translated, it gives CASSQGFSRNTEAFF.

The J gene is TRBJ1-1, the V gene TRBV19; D is unclear. V shed 8 bases and J shed 0 bases, with 13 bases lying between them. Per the germline V gene, CDR1 is LNHDA and CDR2 is SQIVND (reference sequence). The CDR3 spans 14 residues. The CDR3 reads CASWSPGLNTEAFF. In DNA, the CDR3 is TGTGCCAGTTGGTCCCCGGGTCTGAACACTGAAGCTTTCTTT.

This clone occurred once. The chain joins TRBV6-5 to TRBJ2-3; 7 bases line up with TRBD1. The germline CDR1 and CDR2 sequences are MNHEY and SVGAGI. The CDR3 length is 15 residues. J gave up 7 bases and V 6 bases, and 13 bases lay outside the gene matches. The CDR3 region is CASSSGQAYTNTQYF. For the CDR3, the DNA is TGTGCCAGCAGCTCTGGACAGGCGTATACAAATACGCAGTATTTT.

V and J are TRBV29-1 and TRBJ2-1, with 8 bases matching TRBD2. V lost 3 bases, J lost 2 bases, and 0 bases stayed unmatched. The germline V gene encodes CDR1 SQVTM and CDR2 ANQGSEA. The CDR3 is made up of 13 amino acids. DNA of the CDR3: TGCAGCGTTGACGGGGGGGCCTACAATGAGCAGTTCTTC. Protein product: CSVDGGAYNEQFF.

This rearrangement joins TRBV3-1 (or the pseudogene TRBV3-2) to TRBJ1-5; perhaps TRBD1 as D (5 bases). Germline CDR1 is LGHDT and CDR2 is YNNKEL (reference sequence). This CDR3 region has 14 residues. The V end lost 1 base, the J end lost 3 bases, and 7 bases lay between the germline ends. The CDR3 loop is CASSQARDNQPQHF. CDR3 sequence (DNA): TGTGCCAGCAGCCAAGCCAGGGACAATCAGCCCCAGCATTTT.

This chain uses TRBV28 with TRBJ2-3, with D tentatively TRBD1 (5 bases). Germline-derived CDR1 and CDR2 are MDHEN and SYDVKM. V lost 5 bases and J lost 3, with 15 bases in between. The CDR3 has 15 residues. CDR3 in amino acids: CASSPPQVATDTQYF. The CDR3, as DNA: TGTGCCAGCAGTCCTCCACAGGTGGCGACAGATACGCAGTATTTT.

The chain joins TRBV6-2 or TRBV6-3 to TRBJ1-1; D gene ambiguous. CDR1 and CDR2 from the germline V gene are MNHEY and SVGEGT. The length of the CDR3 is 14 residues. Trimming took 6 bases from V and 2 from J, leaving 13 bases between them. The CDR3 protein is CASSLPGSNTEAFF. In DNA, the CDR3 is TGTGCCAGCAGCCTCCCCGGGAGCAACACTGAAGCTTTCTTT.

The gene calls are TRBV27 and TRBJ1-5; D remains ambiguous. The CDR3 extends over 14 amino acids. Trimming removed 6 bases at V and 1 base at J, with 10 bases between. CDR1 is MNHEY and CDR2 is SMNVEV in the germline V gene (reference sequence). Here the CDR3 reads CASRASTSNQPQHF. The CDR3 region has the DNA TGTGCCAGCAGAGCAAGCACAAGCAATCAGCCCCAGCATTTT.

The genes are TRBV16 and TRBJ1-5; tentative D call: TRBD1 (5 bases). V lost 9 bases and J 4 bases, leaving 13 bases between the germline ends. From germline, CDR1 is KGHSY and CDR2 FQNENV. The CDR3 spans 13 residues. CDR3 loop: CASLQDLNQPQHF. The CDR3 DNA sequence: TGTGCCAGTTTACAGGATTTAAATCAGCCCCAGCATTTT.

The rearrangement links TRBV5-1 to TRBJ2-1; unclear D gene. V lost 1 base, J lost 5 bases, and 13 bases lay in between. Germline V gene data show CDR1 as SGHRS and CDR2 as YFSETQ. The length of the CDR3 is 15 residues. CDR3 bases: TGCGCCAGCAGCTTGCGAGCTCCGGCAAACAATGAGCAGTTCTTC. This sequence encodes CASSLRAPANNEQFF.

This clone is a singleton in its sample. V is TRBV5-1 and J is TRBJ1-5; a weak D match, TRBD1 (5 bases). Germline V gene data show CDR1 as SGHRS and CDR2 as YFSETQ. Trimming cost V 4 bases and J 3 bases, with 14 bases left between them. The CDR3 spans 15 residues. CDR3 DNA: TGCGCCAGCAGCCCGTCTGACAGATTCAATCAGCCCCAGCATTTT. Translating gives CASSPSDRFNQPQHF.

This chain links TRBV12-3 or TRBV12-4 with TRBJ2-7; D remains ambiguous. The CDR3 has 13 residues. Trimming took off 0 bases at V and 2 bases at J, with 5 bases between the two ends. The CDR3 here is CASSLAAPYEQYF. The CDR3 DNA reads as TGTGCCAGCAGTTTAGCGGCCCCCTACGAGCAGTACTTC.

The chain employs TRBV24-1 and TRBJ2-1; perhaps TRBD2 as D (5 bases). The length of the CDR3 is 15 residues. Germline V gene lookup returns CDR1 KGHDR and CDR2 SFDVKD. V was trimmed by 4 bases and J by 0 bases, leaving 9 bases between them. The CDR3 loop reads CATSESRGSYNEQFF. In DNA, the CDR3 is TGTGCCACCAGTGAGAGCCGGGGCTCCTACAATGAGCAGTTCTTC.

This clone was found a few times. J is TRBJ2-7 and V is TRBV5-5, with D possibly TRBD1 on 7 matching bases. Germline CDR1 and CDR2: SGHKS and YYEKEE (reference sequence). This CDR3 comprises 16 residues. The germline V and J ends were trimmed by 1 base and 2 bases, with 16 bases remaining between them. DNA for the CDR3: TGTGCCAGCAGCTTGATTGGAGGGGGCATCACCTACGAGCAGTACTTC. Its protein product is CASSLIGGGITYEQYF.

The V call is TRBV19, the J call TRBJ1-1, with D possibly being TRBD1 (6 bases). CDR1 is LNHDA and CDR2 is SQIVND in the germline V gene (reference sequence). The CDR3 runs 16 residues. Trimming removed 5 bases at V and 1 base at J, with 17 bases between. The CDR3 spells CASSLPVQGPNTEAFF. Written as DNA, the CDR3 is TGTGCCAGTAGTCTCCCCGTACAGGGCCCGAACACTGAAGCTTTCTTT.

This clone came up once. The chain joins TRBV2 to TRBJ1-5, with D hard to call. Germline CDR1 and CDR2: SNHLY and FYNNEI. The CDR3 is made up of 17 amino acids. V dropped 2 bases and J dropped 1 base, with 15 bases sitting between them. CDR3 sequence: CASSEFLRGGSNQPQHF. Here the CDR3 DNA reads TGTGCCAGCAGTGAATTCCTCCGTGGAGGAAGCAATCAGCCCCAGCATTTT.

The chain uses TRBV10-3 and TRBJ1-2, with 7 bases identical to TRBD1. This CDR3 comprises 13 residues. Germline values: CDR1 ENHRY, CDR2 SYGVKD. The CDR3 region has the DNA TGTTCGGGACAGCACACCTCTGAGTATGGCTACACCTTC. It translates to CSGQHTSEYGYTF.

The chain links TRBV2 to TRBJ2-4, with 7 bases matching TRBD1. Germline V lookup: CDR1 SNHLY, CDR2 FYNNEI. The CDR3 spans 15 residues. J lost 6 bases, V lost 7 bases, and 12 bases had no gene match. CDR3 sequence reads: CASTVLQGLLNIQYF. In DNA, the CDR3 is TGTGCCAGCACCGTCTTACAGGGGCTCTTAAACATTCAGTACTTC.